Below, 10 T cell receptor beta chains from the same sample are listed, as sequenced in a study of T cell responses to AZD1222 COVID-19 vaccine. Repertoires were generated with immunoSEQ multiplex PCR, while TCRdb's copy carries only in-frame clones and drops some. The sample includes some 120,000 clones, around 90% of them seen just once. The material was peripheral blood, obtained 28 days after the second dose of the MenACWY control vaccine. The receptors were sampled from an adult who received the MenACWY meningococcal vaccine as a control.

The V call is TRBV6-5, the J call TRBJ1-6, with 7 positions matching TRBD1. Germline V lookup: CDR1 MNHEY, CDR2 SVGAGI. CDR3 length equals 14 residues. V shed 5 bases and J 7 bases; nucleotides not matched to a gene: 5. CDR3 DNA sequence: TGTGCCAGCAGTCGGGACAGACCAAATTCACCCCTCCACTTT. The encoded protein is CASSRDRPNSPLHF.

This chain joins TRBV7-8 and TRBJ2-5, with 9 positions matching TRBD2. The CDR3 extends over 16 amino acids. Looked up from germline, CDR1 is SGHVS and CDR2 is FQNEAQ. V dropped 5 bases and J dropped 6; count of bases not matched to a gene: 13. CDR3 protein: CASSPPGASGTKTQYF. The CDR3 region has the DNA TGTGCCAGCAGCCCCCCAGGGGCTAGCGGGACAAAGACCCAGTACTTC.

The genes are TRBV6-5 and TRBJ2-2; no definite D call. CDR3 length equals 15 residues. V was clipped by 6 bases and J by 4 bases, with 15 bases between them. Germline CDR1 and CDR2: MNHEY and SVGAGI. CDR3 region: CASSPTARATGELFF. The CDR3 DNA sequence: TGTGCCAGCAGCCCCACTGCGCGCGCCACCGGGGAGCTGTTTTTT.

The CDR3 DNA follows: TGTGCCACCAGCAGAGAATTAGCGGGACGGTACAATGAGCAGTTCTTC. It encodes CATSRELAGRYNEQFF. V usage is TRBV15 and J usage is TRBJ2-1; TRBD2 aligns across 8 bases. J gave up 4 bases and V 0 bases, and 5 bases lay outside the gene matches. The germline V gene encodes CDR1 LNHNV and CDR2 YYDKDF (reference sequence). The CDR3 length is 16 residues.

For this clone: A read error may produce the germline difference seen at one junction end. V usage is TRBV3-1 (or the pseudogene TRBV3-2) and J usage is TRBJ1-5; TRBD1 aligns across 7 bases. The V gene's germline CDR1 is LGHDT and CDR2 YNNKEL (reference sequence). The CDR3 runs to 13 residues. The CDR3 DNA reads TGTGCCAGCAGACAGGGGTTAGGTCAGTCCCAGCATTTT. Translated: CASRQGLGQSQHF.

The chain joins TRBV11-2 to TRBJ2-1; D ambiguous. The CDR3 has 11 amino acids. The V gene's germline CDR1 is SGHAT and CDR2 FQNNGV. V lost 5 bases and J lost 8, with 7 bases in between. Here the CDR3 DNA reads TGTGCCAGCAGCAATTCGGATGAGCAGTTCTTC. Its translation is CASSNSDEQFF.

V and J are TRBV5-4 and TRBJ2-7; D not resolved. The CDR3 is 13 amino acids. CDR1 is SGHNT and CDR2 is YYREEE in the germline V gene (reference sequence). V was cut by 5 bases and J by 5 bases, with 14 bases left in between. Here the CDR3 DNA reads TGTGCCAGCAGTCTTTCCAACGTGAACGAGCAGTACTTC. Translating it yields CASSLSNVNEQYF.

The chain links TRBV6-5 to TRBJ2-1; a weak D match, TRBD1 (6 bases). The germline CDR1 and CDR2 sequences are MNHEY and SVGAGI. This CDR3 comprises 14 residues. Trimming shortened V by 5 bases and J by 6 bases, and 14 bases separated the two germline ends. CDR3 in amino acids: CASSRNRASNEQFF. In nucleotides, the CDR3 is TGTGCCAGCAGTCGGAACAGGGCCTCCAATGAGCAGTTCTTC.

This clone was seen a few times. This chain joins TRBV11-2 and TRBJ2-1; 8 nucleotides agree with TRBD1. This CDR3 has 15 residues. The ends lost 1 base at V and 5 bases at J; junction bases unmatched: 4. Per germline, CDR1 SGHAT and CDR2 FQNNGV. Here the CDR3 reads CASSLVGQVNNEQFF. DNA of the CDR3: TGTGCCAGCAGCTTAGTGGGACAGGTCAACAATGAGCAGTTCTTC.

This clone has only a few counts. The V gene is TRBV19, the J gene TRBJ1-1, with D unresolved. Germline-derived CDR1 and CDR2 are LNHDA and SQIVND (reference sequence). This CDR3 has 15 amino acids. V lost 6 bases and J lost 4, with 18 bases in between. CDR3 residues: CASSNSKEESTEAFF. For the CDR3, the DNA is TGTGCCAGTAGCAATTCGAAGGAGGAGAGCACTGAAGCTTTCTTT.